This TCR beta chain was retrieved from a study of tumour-infiltrating T cells in Burkitt lymphoma. Assay: immunoSEQ multiplex PCR; the TCRdb copy retains only in-frame clones and omits some. The sample includes more than 350 clones, over 65% seen only once; the top ten take about 20%. The CDR3 length is 15 residues. In germline, CDR1 is SGHTA, CDR2 FQGTGA. V was pared by 0 bases and J by 6 bases, with 7 bases of the junction left unmatched. The TCR originated in a human donor with Burkitt lymphoma. V is TRBV7-3 and J is TRBJ1-2, with TRBD1 matching over 7 bases. The specimen was tumor tissue. CDR3 sequence reads: CASSLTTGIRNGYTF. The CDR3 DNA is TGTGCCAGCAGCTTAACGACAGGGATAAGAAATGGCTACACCTTC.